This entry concerns a single T cell receptor beta chain. This specimen belongs to a study of PD-1 blockade in classical Hodgkin lymphoma. From germline, CDR1 is LNHDA and CDR2 SQIVND (reference sequence). The CDR3 extends over 15 amino acids. The J segment lost 5 bases and the V segment lost 5 bases, leaving 11 bases of the junction unmatched. The method was immunoSEQ multiplex PCR; TCRdb's version includes in-frame clones alone and lacks a portion of them. The profile shows 20,000 to 30,000 clones, around 84% of them singletons. Relapse after autologous stem cell transplantation occurred in every patient, and brentuximab vedotin exposure varied.

This sequence joins TRBV19 and TRBJ2-5; the match to TRBD2 covers 7 bases. The source is a human donor with classical Hodgkin lymphoma. The specimen comprised peripheral blood mononuclear cells (PBMCs), sampled at baseline. CDR3 coding DNA: TGTGCCAGTAGTTACTCTAACTCCGGGGGGGAGACCCAGTACTTC. Translating gives CASSYSNSGGETQYF. Variable domain in full (rest from reference TRBV19 and TRBJ2-5): DGGITQSPKYLFRKEGQNVTLSCEQNLNHDAMYWYRQDPGQGLRLIYYSQIVNDFQKGDIAEGYSVSREKKESFPLTVTSAQKNPTAFYLCASSYSNSGGETQYFGPGTRLLVL.